This entry lists 29 T cell receptor beta chains sequenced from one sample in a study of blood T cell repertoires in COVID-19. Assay used: immunoSEQ multiplex PCR; TCRdb lists only in-frame clones, some missing. The sample holds fewer than 300,000 clones; just over 85% are singletons and the top ten take 9.5% to 13%. Sequencing was done on a sample of peripheral blood. These receptors all come from a man between 50 and 59 years old with COVID-19, enrolled during active disease.

This rearrangement joins TRBV5-4 to TRBJ2-1; 8 nucleotides align to TRBD1. The CDR3 contains 16 residues. The trim removed 0 bases at V and 6 bases at J, leaving 8 bases unmatched. The germline CDR1 and CDR2 sequences are SGHNT and YYREEE (reference sequence). The CDR3 bases are TGTGCCAGCAGCTTGGCCGGGACAGGTGGGCGCAATGAGCAGTTCTTC. Its translation is CASSLAGTGGRNEQFF.

The chain employs TRBV9 and TRBJ2-1; TRBD1 aligns across 10 bases. The CDR3 totals 18 residues. Germline V lookup: CDR1 SGDLS, CDR2 YYNGEE. After removal of 3 bases from V and 5 bases from J, the junction contained 14 bases not matched to a gene. The chain's CDR3 is CASSARDRGSGSNNEQFF. CDR3 coding DNA: TGTGCCAGCAGCGCCCGGGACAGGGGAAGCGGGAGTAACAATGAGCAGTTCTTC.

V is TRBV19 and J is TRBJ1-2, with a tentative D call TRBD1 (5 bases). V was cut by 3 bases and J by 3 bases, with 11 bases left in between. The CDR3 is made up of 14 amino acids. The germline CDR1 and CDR2 sequences are LNHDA and SQIVND (reference sequence). Written as DNA, the CDR3 is TGTGCCAGTAGTATCCAGGGAACGGACTATGGCTACACCTTC. It is translated as CASSIQGTDYGYTF. The whole variable domain, filled in from reference TRBV19 and TRBJ1-2, reads DGGITQSPKYLFRKEGQNVTLSCEQNLNHDAMYWYRQDPGQGLRLIYYSQIVNDFQKGDIAEGYSVSREKKESFPLTVTSAQKNPTAFYLCASSIQGTDYGYTFGSGTRLTVV.

This chain uses TRBV19 with TRBJ1-6, with D possibly being TRBD1 (6 bases). The germline gives CDR1 LNHDA, CDR2 SQIVND (reference sequence). The CDR3 is made up of 15 amino acids. V was clipped by 0 bases and J by 9 bases, with 12 bases between them. The CDR3 loop reads CASSIDLGQASPLHF. CDR3 DNA sequence: TGTGCCAGTAGTATAGATCTGGGACAAGCTTCACCCCTCCACTTT.

The J gene is TRBJ1-2, the V gene TRBV19, with 10 bases lining up with TRBD1. This CDR3 has 13 residues. The V and J ends lost 8 bases and 7 bases, in that order; junction bases with no gene match: 7. Germline CDR1 and CDR2: LNHDA and SQIVND (reference sequence). The CDR3 is CASQRQGALGYTF. As DNA, the CDR3 is TGTGCCAGTCAGAGACAGGGGGCGCTTGGCTACACCTTC.

The J gene is TRBJ2-7, the V gene TRBV28; 14 bases match TRBD2. V lost 7 bases and J lost 3; bases outside the gene matches: 8. Germline CDR1 MDHEN, CDR2 SYDVKM. The CDR3 has 16 amino acids. This chain's CDR3 is CASTDGLAGGYYEQYF. DNA of the CDR3: TGTGCCAGCACTGACGGACTAGCGGGGGGTTACTACGAGCAGTACTTC. Variable domain in full (rest from reference TRBV28 and TRBJ2-7): DVKVTQSSRYLVKRTGEKVFLECVQDMDHENMFWYRQDPGLGLRLIYFSYDVKMKEKGDIPEGYSVSREKKERFSLILESASTNQTSMYLCASTDGLAGGYYEQYFGPGTRLTVT.

Only one count was recorded for this clone. This chain links TRBV2 with TRBJ2-7; TRBD2 matches 10 bases. Looked up from germline, CDR1 is SNHLY and CDR2 is FYNNEI. CDR3 length: 18 residues. Unmatched junction bases numbered 17, after V lost 6 bases and J lost 3 bases. As DNA, the CDR3 is TGTGCCAGCAGGCCGCAAACTAGCGGGATCGGAGTTGGCTACGAGCAGTACTTC. It yields the protein CASRPQTSGIGVGYEQYF. Together with reference TRBV2 and TRBJ2-7, the CDR3 gives the full variable domain: EPEVTQTPSHQVTQMGQEVILRCVPISNHLYFYWYRQILGQKVEFLVSFYNNEISEKSEIFDDQFSVERPDGSNFTLKIRSTKLEDSAMYFCASRPQTSGIGVGYEQYFGPGTRLTVT.

The chain has TRBV6-4 and TRBJ1-5; a weak D match, TRBD1 (6 bases). Germline V lookup: CDR1 MRHNA, CDR2 SNTAGT. V was trimmed by 6 bases and J by 7 bases, leaving 13 bases between them. The length of the CDR3 is 13 residues. CDR3 DNA: TGTGCCAGCAGCCCTGAACAGGGCCAGCCCCAGCATTTT. Protein sequence: CASSPEQGQPQHF.

This clone was found a few times. At one boundary the junction diverges from the germline segment, which might be a read error. This chain joins TRBV3-1 (or the pseudogene TRBV3-2) and TRBJ2-5; possibly TRBD1 for D (5 bases). This CDR3 is 15 amino acids long. Germline values: CDR1 LGHDT, CDR2 YNNKEL (reference sequence). Here the CDR3 DNA reads TGTGCCAGCACCCAAGGTATGGGCCTCCAAGGGGCCCAGTACTTC. Its translation is CASTQGMGLQGAQYF.

The CDR3 is CASSYSRQGNTEAFF. CDR3 in DNA: TGTGCCAGCAGTTACTCTAGACAGGGTAACACTGAAGCTTTCTTT. The chain links TRBV6-5 to TRBJ1-1; 7 nucleotides line up with TRBD1. The ends lost 0 bases at V and 2 bases at J; junction bases unmatched: 3. Germline-derived CDR1 and CDR2 are MNHEY and SVGAGI. CDR3 length: 15 residues.

This clone came up a few times. The chain links TRBV6-5 to TRBJ1-2, with TRBD1 identical over 9 bases. Germline V gene lookup returns CDR1 MNHEY and CDR2 SVGAGI. J lost 5 bases, V lost 6 bases, and 10 bases had no gene match. The CDR3 contains 15 residues. The CDR3, as DNA: TGTGCCAGCAGGACATCACCGGGACAGGGATATGGCTACACCTTC. Translating gives CASRTSPGQGYGYTF.

This clone is a singleton in its sample. J is TRBJ1-5 and V is TRBV28; D is unclear. Trimming removed 3 bases at V and 7 bases at J, with 13 bases between. Germline loops: CDR1 MDHEN, CDR2 SYDVKM. The CDR3 has 14 amino acids. CDR3 amino acids: CASSFGGVGQPQHF. CDR3 coding DNA: TGTGCCAGCAGTTTCGGCGGGGTTGGACAGCCCCAGCATTTT.

This clone was observed once. J is TRBJ2-1 and V is TRBV5-4, with 7 bases matching TRBD1. Germline CDR1 is SGHNT and CDR2 is YYREEE (reference sequence). The trim removed 4 bases at V and 6 bases at J, leaving 10 bases unmatched. The CDR3 is 15 residues long. The CDR3 region is CASSIGRQGVNEQFF. CDR3 sequence (DNA): TGTGCCAGCAGCATCGGACGGCAGGGGGTCAATGAGCAGTTCTTC.

The chain carries TRBV24-1 and TRBJ1-1, with D maybe TRBD1 (6 bases). This CDR3 spans 13 amino acids. V lost 9 bases, J lost 0 bases, and 10 bases lay in between. Germline V gene data show CDR1 as KGHDR and CDR2 as SFDVKD. CDR3 sequence: CATRDNLNTEAFF. The CDR3, as DNA: TGTGCCACCCGGGACAACTTGAACACTGAAGCTTTCTTT.

The chain joins TRBV11-2 to TRBJ1-1, with 10 bases identical to TRBD1. This CDR3 has 14 residues. J lost 4 bases, V lost 5 bases, and 4 bases had no gene match. Germline CDR1 reads SGHAT; CDR2 reads FQNNGV. CDR3 nucleotide sequence: TGTGCCAGCAGCACGGGACAGGGGATCACTGAAGCTTTCTTT. Translation: CASSTGQGITEAFF.

The chain couples TRBV5-6 to TRBJ2-3, with 12 nucleotides matching TRBD2. CDR3 size: 15 residues. The J segment lost 5 bases and the V segment lost 6 bases, leaving 7 bases of the junction unmatched. The germline CDR1 and CDR2 sequences are SGHDT and YYEEEE. The CDR3 DNA follows: TGTGCCAGCATCCCGACTAGCGGGAGTATAGATACGCAGTATTTT. Residues: CASIPTSGSIDTQYF. The full variable domain, in which reference TRBV5-6 and TRBJ2-3 provide the parts outside the CDR3, is DAGVTQSPTHLIKTRGQQVTLRCSPKSGHDTVSWYQQALGQGPQFIFQYYEEEERQRGNFPDRFSGHQFPNYSSELNVNALLLGDSALYLCASIPTSGSIDTQYFGPGTRLTVL.

The V and J genes are TRBV6-5 and TRBJ2-7; 12 nucleotides align to TRBD1. Looked up from germline, CDR1 is MNHEY and CDR2 is SVGAGI. CDR3 length: 14 residues. The ends lost 5 bases at V and 4 bases at J; junction bases unmatched: 3. CDR3 sequence: CASSPGQGAYEQYF. Written as DNA, the CDR3 is TGTGCCAGCAGTCCGGGACAGGGGGCATACGAGCAGTACTTC.

J is TRBJ1-1 and V is TRBV30, with D unclear. The CDR3 is 13 amino acids. Trimming removed 2 bases from V and 7 bases from J, with 14 bases in between. Germline V gene lookup returns CDR1 GTSNPN and CDR2 SVGIG (reference sequence). CDR3 DNA sequence: TGTGCCTGGAGTACCCCCGCAGGAAATGAAGCTTTCTTT. It is translated as CAWSTPAGNEAFF.

V is TRBV6-5 and J is TRBJ1-4, with D maybe TRBD1 (5 bases). The CDR3 spans 16 residues. Germline V gene lookup returns CDR1 MNHEY and CDR2 SVGAGI. V dropped 2 bases and J dropped 8 bases, with 18 bases sitting between them. CDR3 in amino acids: CASSYRGIQGGEKLFF. CDR3 nucleotide sequence: TGTGCCAGCAGTTACCGGGGGATCCAGGGCGGGGAAAAACTGTTTTTT.

The rearrangement links TRBV23-1 to TRBJ1-5; 7 nucleotides agree with TRBD1. TRBV23-1 is an ORF for which the function is uncertain. This CDR3 contains 15 residues. With 6 bases clipped from V and 6 bases from J, the junction kept 11 bases outside the gene matches. The CDR3 protein is CASRPTTGLGQPQHF. CDR3 DNA: TGCGCCAGCAGACCTACGACAGGGTTGGGTCAGCCCCAGCATTTT.

V is TRBV19 and J is TRBJ1-6; 11 bases fit TRBD1. This CDR3 is built from 15 residues. Germline lookup yields CDR1 LNHDA and CDR2 SQIVND (reference sequence). Trimming removed 5 bases from V and 9 bases from J; junction bases left unmatched: 6. The CDR3 coding sequence is TGTGCCAGTAGTGCCTGGACAGGGGGCGGTTCACCCCTCCACTTT. Its translation: CASSAWTGGGSPLHF. Using reference TRBV19 and TRBJ1-6 for the parts outside the CDR3, the full variable domain is DGGITQSPKYLFRKEGQNVTLSCEQNLNHDAMYWYRQDPGQGLRLIYYSQIVNDFQKGDIAEGYSVSREKKESFPLTVTSAQKNPTAFYLCASSAWTGGGSPLHFGNGTRLTVT.

This clone appeared a few times. The CDR3 DNA sequence: TGTGCCAGCAGCTTACGGGACAGGGGATCGAACACTGAAGCTTTCTTT. Translated: CASSLRDRGSNTEAFF. This chain links TRBV7-8 with TRBJ1-1; 10 bases agree with TRBD1. The CDR3 has 16 residues. Trimming cost V 2 bases and J 1 base; bases outside gene matches: 4. Germline V gene data show CDR1 as SGHVS and CDR2 as FQNEAQ.

The rearrangement uses TRBV2 and TRBJ2-1; 9 nucleotides match TRBD2. CDR1 and CDR2 (germline): SNHLY, FYNNEI. V lost 7 bases and J lost 10; bases outside the gene matches: 8. This CDR3 has 13 residues. The CDR3 region has the DNA TGTGCCAGCAAGGATAGCGGGAGTGTAGAGCAGTTCTTC. This sequence encodes CASKDSGSVEQFF.

V and J are TRBV5-5 and TRBJ2-7; D gene unclear. CDR1 and CDR2 (germline): SGHKS, YYEKEE (reference sequence). The CDR3 has 13 residues. Trimming took off 6 bases at V and 3 bases at J, with 13 bases between the two ends. CDR3 in DNA: TGTGCCAGCAATGAGTTTGCGATCTACGAGCAGTACTTC. Translation gives CASNEFAIYEQYF.

The V call is TRBV11-2, the J call TRBJ1-1; a weak D match, TRBD1 (5 bases). The germline gives CDR1 SGHAT, CDR2 FQNNGV. The V end was cut by 10 bases, the J end by 2 bases, with 14 bases between. The CDR3 length is 13 residues. CDR3 protein: CATLGQRNTEAFF. The CDR3 coding sequence is TGTGCCACTTTGGGGCAGAGAAACACTGAAGCTTTCTTT. Full variable domain (remainder filled in from reference TRBV11-2 and TRBJ1-1): EAGVAQSPRYKIIEKRQSVAFWCNPISGHATLYWYQQILGQGPKLLIQFQNNGVVDDSQLPKDRFSAERLKGVDSTLKIQPAKLEDSAVYLCATLGQRNTEAFFGQGTRLTVV.

The V gene is TRBV12-3 or TRBV12-4, the J gene TRBJ1-5, with D uncertain. V was shortened by 4 bases and J by 0 bases, with 4 bases between the two germline ends. This CDR3 comprises 13 residues. CDR3 residues: CASSSSSNQPQHF. The CDR3 DNA reads TGTGCCAGCAGTTCCAGTAGCAATCAGCCCCAGCATTTT.

The chain carries TRBV10-3 and TRBJ2-2; 11 positions agree with TRBD2. The ends lost 6 bases at V and 0 bases at J; junction bases unmatched: 6. This CDR3 is 17 amino acids long. The germline CDR1 and CDR2 sequences are ENHRY and SYGVKD. Here the CDR3 reads CAISTTSGRPNTGELFF. The CDR3 bases are TGTGCCATCAGCACTACTAGCGGGAGACCGAACACCGGGGAGCTGTTTTTT.

The chain uses TRBV5-6 and TRBJ2-7, with a tentative D call TRBD1 (5 bases). The CDR3 extends over 12 amino acids. Germline CDR1 is SGHDT and CDR2 is YYEEEE. Trimming shortened V by 2 bases and J by 4 bases, and 7 bases separated the two germline ends. For the CDR3, the DNA is TGTGCCAGCAGCTTTGACAGTTACGAGCAGTACTTC. It codes for CASSFDSYEQYF. Full variable domain (remainder filled in from reference TRBV5-6 and TRBJ2-7): DAGVTQSPTHLIKTRGQQVTLRCSPKSGHDTVSWYQQALGQGPQFIFQYYEEEERQRGNFPDRFSGHQFPNYSSELNVNALLLGDSALYLCASSFDSYEQYFGPGTRLTVT.

The chain combines TRBV7-6 with TRBJ1-6, with 8 bases that match TRBD1. V lost 5 bases and J lost 7; bases outside the gene matches: 10. This CDR3 is built from 16 residues. Germline CDR1 reads SGHVS; CDR2 reads FNYEAQ. The CDR3 nucleotides are TGTGCCAGCAGCCCCCGGACAGGGAATAACAATTCACCCCTCCACTTT. Translated, it gives CASSPRTGNNNSPLHF.